This T cell receptor (beta chain) was profiled in a study of CD8+ T cells in alopecia areata. Sequencing used cDNA as its template, made by extracting RNA and reverse transcribing it. Only in-frame clones appear in the TCRdb table, and some are missing; sequencing was by immunoSEQ multiplex PCR. Counted here are 140,000 to 150,000 clones, approximately 50% occurring once; the ten biggest clones make up about 6.8%. J lost 3 bases, V lost 5 bases, and 8 bases had no gene match. Germline CDR1 PRHDT, CDR2 FYEKMQ (reference sequence). The CDR3 has 15 amino acids. This TCR came from a human donor with alopecia areata. The sequenced sample consisted of CD4+ T cells sorted from blood. The rearrangement joins TRBV13 to TRBJ2-3; 7 nucleotides line up with TRBD1. For the CDR3, the DNA is TGTGCCAGCAGCCTAAAGACAGGGATTACAGATACGCAGTATTTT. This encodes CASSLKTGITDTQYF. Using reference TRBV13 and TRBJ2-3 for the parts outside the CDR3, the full variable domain is AAGVIQSPRHLIKEKRETATLKCYPIPRHDTVYWYQQGPGQDPQFLISFYEKMQSDKGSIPDRFSAQQFSDYHSELNMSSLELGDSALYFCASSLKTGITDTQYFGPGTRLTVL.